This T cell receptor (beta chain) was documented in a study of cytomegalovirus exposure and HLA in healthy donors. Broader study findings: About 87% or about 30% of the time was how often most TCR beta V segments were productive, according to an earlier analysis. Reported performance of the classifier showed diagnosis of cytomegalovirus status with high specificity and sensitivity. A later analysis found that most CMV-associated TCR beta chains appeared HLA-restricted. Reportedly, a later analysis found an Asian-associated ancestry cluster had fewer N-insertions than the approximately 700-donor mean.

Both 60 Vbeta primers and 13 Jbeta primers went into the PCR. Libraries were prepared by immunoSEQ multiplex PCR; TCRdb keeps only in-frame clonotypes and omits some of them. The table records roughly 150,000 clones, around 79% of them present only once. In germline, CDR1 is SGHNT, CDR2 YENEEA. The V and J ends lost 5 bases and 4 bases, in that order; junction bases with no gene match: 6. The CDR3 has 15 amino acids. As concerns this clone: No antigen is known for it.

Sequenced input: PBMCs. The clonotype originates from a female donor in good health and CMV-seronegative. The chain is built from TRBV11-3 and TRBJ2-3, with TRBD1 matching over 10 bases. The CDR3 nucleotides read TGTGCCAGCAGCCCGGGACAGGGGCTCCCAGATACGCAGTATTTT. Amino acid sequence: CASSPGQGLPDTQYF.